This entry describes one TCR beta chain. Per the germline V gene, CDR1 is SGHAT and CDR2 is FQNNGV. V lost 4 bases and J 5 bases, leaving 8 bases between the germline ends. There are 12 residues in the CDR3. As processed by the authors: It was from reference gene primer amplification that nucleated cell counts were estimated. Clones were sequenced by immunoSEQ multiplex PCR, and TCRdb holds only the in-frame ones, with some missing. Clone size and V and J calls were adopted from that table, with D and trimming inferred from the DNA. The sample contains about 180,000 clones, roughly 86% of which appear only once. This sample was included in a study of blood T cell repertoires in COVID-19.

V and J are TRBV11-2 and TRBJ2-5, with D uncertain. Source material: peripheral blood. This receptor was obtained from a woman aged 25 to 39 with active or convalescent COVID-19. CDR3 sequence (DNA): TGTGCCAGCAGCTCTGGCTGGGAGACCCAGTACTTC. Translated: CASSSGWETQYF.